The clone carrying this TCR beta chain was detected ten times or more. Its antigen is not known. Per germline, CDR1 DFQATT and CDR2 SNEGSKA (reference sequence). The CDR3 consists of 14 residues. Trimming shortened V by 3 bases and J by 4 bases, and 15 bases separated the two germline ends. This record belongs to a study of naive and memory T cell subsets. General observations from the study: Over 90% of naive TCR sequences appeared only once after error correction, unlike memory subsets.

Sequential positive selection took CD4 T cells first, then CD8 T cells. The beta constant-region primer was an equimolar mix of two oligonucleotides covering TRBC1 and TRBC2. Ligation attached a single-stranded oligonucleotide with a 12-nucleotide UMI and the SP2 primer to the cDNA 3' end. TCRdb passed the UMI-ligation and nested PCR reads through MiXCR, listing each CDR3 protein once. Seen here are 81,000 or so distinct CDR3 sequences, 7% observed once, and the top ten hold over 1.5%. The sample was central memory CD4+ T cells from blood. This chain joins TRBV20-1 and TRBJ1-1; D unclear. The receptor was derived from a human donor in good health. CDR3 sequence: CSARDMGMGTEAFF. CDR3 nucleotides: TGCAGTGCTAGGGATATGGGAATGGGCACTGAAGCTTTCTTT.